The clone carrying this T cell receptor beta chain was counted a few times. No antigen is known for it. TCRdb re-derived calls from the RACE reads in MiXCR, one entry per CDR3 protein. The table shows 200,000 to 300,000 distinct CDR3 sequences, with approximately 8.6% occurring only once. The source of the sample is a study of human T cells and chemical hapten exposure. Points from the study as a whole: Counts of TCRs above 1 in 1000 frequency stayed unchanged with DPC sensitization.

Specified time point: pre-sensitization, week 0. The treatment denotes: therapeutic diphenylcyclopropenone sensitization with weekly scalp DPC. This TCR came from a woman in her forties with alopecia areata. Some clones in this sample may be carry-over from other donors' samples. This specimen was whole blood, taken in connection with sensitization to the hapten diphenylcyclopropenone (DPC).

CDR3 residues: CASSTTPNTGELFF. The CDR3 DNA follows: TGTGCCAGCAGCACGACACCGAACACCGGGGAGCTGTTTTTT. J is TRBJ2-2 and V is TRBV5-8; D is unclear. V was pared by 4 bases and J by 0 bases, with 7 bases between. CDR1 and CDR2 from the germline V gene are SGHTS and YDEGEE. This CDR3 has 14 residues.